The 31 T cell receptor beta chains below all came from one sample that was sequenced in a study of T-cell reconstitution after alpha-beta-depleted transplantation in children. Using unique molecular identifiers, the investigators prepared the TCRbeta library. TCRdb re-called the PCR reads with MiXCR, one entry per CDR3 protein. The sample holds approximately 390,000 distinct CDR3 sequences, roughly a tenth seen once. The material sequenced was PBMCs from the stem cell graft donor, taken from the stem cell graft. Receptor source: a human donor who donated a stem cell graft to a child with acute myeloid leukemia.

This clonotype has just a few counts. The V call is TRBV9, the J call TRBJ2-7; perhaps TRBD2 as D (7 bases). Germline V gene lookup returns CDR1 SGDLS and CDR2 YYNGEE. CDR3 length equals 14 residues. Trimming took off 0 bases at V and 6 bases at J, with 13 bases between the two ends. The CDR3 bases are TGTGCCAGCAGCGTAGTGGCGGGGGCCCTCGAGCAGTACTTC. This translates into CASSVVAGALEQYF.

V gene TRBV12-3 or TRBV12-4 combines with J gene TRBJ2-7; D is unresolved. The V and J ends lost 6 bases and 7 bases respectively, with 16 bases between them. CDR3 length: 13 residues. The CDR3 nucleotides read TGTGCCAGCAGGCCAACCACTACTGGAGAGCAGTACTTC. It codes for CASRPTTTGEQYF.

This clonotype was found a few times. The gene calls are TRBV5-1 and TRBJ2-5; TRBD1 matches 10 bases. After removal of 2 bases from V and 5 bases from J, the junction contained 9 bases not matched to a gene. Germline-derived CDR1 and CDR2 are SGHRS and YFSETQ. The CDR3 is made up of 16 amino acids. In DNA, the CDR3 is TGCGCCAGCAGCTTCGGGGCAGGGGGACAGGGGGAGACCCAGTACTTC. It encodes CASSFGAGGQGETQYF.

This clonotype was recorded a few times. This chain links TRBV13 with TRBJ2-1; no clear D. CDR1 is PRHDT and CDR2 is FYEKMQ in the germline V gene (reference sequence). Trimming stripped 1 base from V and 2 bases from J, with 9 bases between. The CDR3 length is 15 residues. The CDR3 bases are TGTGCCAGCAGCTTAGAAAGACAAACCTACAATGAGCAGTTCTTC. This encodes CASSLERQTYNEQFF.

CDR3 bases: TGCAGTGTCAGGGACAGGGCAAACGAGCAGTACTTC. Translation: CSVRDRANEQYF. The chain links TRBV20-1 to TRBJ2-7, with 9 nucleotides matching TRBD1. V was pared by 7 bases and J by 5 bases, with 6 bases of the junction left unmatched. Germline assignment: CDR1 DFQATT and CDR2 SNEGSKA (reference sequence). CDR3 length equals 12 residues.

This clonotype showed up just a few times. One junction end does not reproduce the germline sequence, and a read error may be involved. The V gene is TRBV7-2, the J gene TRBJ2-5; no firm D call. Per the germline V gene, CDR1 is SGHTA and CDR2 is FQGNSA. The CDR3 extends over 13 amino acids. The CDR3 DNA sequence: TGTGCCAGCAGCTTAGACATCCAAGACACCCAGTACTTC. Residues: CASSLDIQDTQYF.

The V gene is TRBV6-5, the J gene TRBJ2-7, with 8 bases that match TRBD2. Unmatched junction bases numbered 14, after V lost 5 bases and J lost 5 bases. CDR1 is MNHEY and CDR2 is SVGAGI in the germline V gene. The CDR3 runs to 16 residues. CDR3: CASSPVSGLVSDEQYF. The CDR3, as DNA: TGTGCCAGCAGTCCAGTCTCGGGACTAGTGTCCGACGAGCAGTACTTC.

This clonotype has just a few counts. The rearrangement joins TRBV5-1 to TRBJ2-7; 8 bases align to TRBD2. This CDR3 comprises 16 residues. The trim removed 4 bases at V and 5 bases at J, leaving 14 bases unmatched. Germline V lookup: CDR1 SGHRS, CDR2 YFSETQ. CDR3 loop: CASSLAPAGVGNEQYF. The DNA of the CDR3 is TGCGCCAGCAGCCTGGCACCAGCGGGAGTGGGGAACGAGCAGTACTTC.

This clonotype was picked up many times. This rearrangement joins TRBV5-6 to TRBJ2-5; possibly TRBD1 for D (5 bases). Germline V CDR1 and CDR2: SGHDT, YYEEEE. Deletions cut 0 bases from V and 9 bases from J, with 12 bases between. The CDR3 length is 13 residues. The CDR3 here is CASSLGSAQAQYF. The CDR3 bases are TGTGCCAGCAGCTTGGGTTCAGCACAGGCCCAGTACTTC.

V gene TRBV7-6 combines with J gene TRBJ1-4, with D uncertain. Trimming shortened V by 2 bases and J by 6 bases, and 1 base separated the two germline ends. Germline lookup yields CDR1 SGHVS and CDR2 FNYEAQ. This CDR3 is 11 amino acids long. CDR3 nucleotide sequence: TGTGCCAGCAGCTTATATGAAAAACTGTTTTTT. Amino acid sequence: CASSLYEKLFF.

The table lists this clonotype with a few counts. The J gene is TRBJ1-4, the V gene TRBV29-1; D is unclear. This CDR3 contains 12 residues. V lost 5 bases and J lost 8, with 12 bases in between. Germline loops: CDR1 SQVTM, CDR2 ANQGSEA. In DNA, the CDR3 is TGCAGCGTTAAATCGGCGGACGAAAAACTGTTTTTT. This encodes CSVKSADEKLFF.

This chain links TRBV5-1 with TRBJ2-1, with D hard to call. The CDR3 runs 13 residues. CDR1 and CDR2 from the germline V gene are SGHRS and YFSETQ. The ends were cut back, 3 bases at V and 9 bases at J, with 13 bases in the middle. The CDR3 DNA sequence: TGCGCCAGCAGCTCTGCGGCCGACTCTGAGCAGTTCTTC. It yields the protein CASSSAADSEQFF. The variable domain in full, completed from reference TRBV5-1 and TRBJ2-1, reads KAGVTQTPRYLIKTRGQQVTLSCSPISGHRSVSWYQQTPGQGLQFLFEYFSETQRNKGNFPGRFSGRQFSNSRSEMNVSTLELGDSALYLCASSSAADSEQFFGPGTRLTVL.

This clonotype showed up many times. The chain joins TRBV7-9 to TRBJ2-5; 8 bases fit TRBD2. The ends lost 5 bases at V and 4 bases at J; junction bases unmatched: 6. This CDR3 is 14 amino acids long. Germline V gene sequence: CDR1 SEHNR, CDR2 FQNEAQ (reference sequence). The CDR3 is CASSLNGGGETQYF. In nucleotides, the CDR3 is TGTGCCAGCAGCCTAAACGGGGGGGGAGAGACCCAGTACTTC.

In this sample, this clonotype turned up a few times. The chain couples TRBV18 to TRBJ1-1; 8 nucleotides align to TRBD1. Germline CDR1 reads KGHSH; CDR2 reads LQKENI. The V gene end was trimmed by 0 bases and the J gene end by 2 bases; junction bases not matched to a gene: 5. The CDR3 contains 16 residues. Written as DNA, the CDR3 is TGTGCCAGCTCACCACCGGGACAGGATAAAAACACTGAAGCTTTCTTT. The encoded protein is CASSPPGQDKNTEAFF.

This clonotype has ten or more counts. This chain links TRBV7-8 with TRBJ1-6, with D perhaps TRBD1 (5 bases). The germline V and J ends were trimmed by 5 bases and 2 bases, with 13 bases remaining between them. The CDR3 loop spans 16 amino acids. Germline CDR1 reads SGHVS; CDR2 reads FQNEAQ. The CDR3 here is CASSLTQGPYNSPLHF. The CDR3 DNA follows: TGTGCCAGCAGCCTGACCCAGGGCCCCTATAATTCACCCCTCCACTTT.

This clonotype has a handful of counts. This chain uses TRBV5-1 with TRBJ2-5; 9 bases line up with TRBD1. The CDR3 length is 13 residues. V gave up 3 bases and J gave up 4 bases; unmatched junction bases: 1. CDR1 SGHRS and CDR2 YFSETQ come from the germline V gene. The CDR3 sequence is CASSSQGAETQYF. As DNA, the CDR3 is TGCGCCAGCAGCTCACAGGGGGCAGAGACCCAGTACTTC.

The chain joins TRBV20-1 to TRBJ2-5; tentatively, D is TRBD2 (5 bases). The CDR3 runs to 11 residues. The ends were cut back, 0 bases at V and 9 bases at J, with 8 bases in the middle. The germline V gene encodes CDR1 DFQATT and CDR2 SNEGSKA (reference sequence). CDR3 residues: CSARDSRAQYF. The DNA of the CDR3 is TGCAGTGCTAGAGACTCGAGGGCCCAGTACTTC.

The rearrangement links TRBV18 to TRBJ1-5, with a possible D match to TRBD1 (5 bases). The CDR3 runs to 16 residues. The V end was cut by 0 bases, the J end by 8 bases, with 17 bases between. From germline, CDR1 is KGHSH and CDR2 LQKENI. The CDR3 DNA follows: TGTGCCAGCTCACCACCGAGTTTAGGGAGAGGGGAGCCCCAGCATTTT. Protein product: CASSPPSLGRGEPQHF.

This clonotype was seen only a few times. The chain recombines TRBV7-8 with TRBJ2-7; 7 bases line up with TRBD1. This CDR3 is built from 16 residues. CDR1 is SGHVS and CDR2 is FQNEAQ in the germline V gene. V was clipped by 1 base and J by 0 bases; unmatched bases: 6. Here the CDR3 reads CASSLDRGLSSYEQYV. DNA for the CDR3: TGTGCCAGCAGCTTAGACAGGGGCCTAAGCTCCTACGAGCAGTACGTC.

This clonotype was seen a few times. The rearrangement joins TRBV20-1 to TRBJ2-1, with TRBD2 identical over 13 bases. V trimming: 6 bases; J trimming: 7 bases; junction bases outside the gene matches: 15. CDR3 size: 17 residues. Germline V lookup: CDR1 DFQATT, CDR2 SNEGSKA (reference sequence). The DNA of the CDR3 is TGCAGTGCCCGTGGGACTAGCGGGGATCTGGTGGGGAATGAGCAGTTCTTC. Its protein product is CSARGTSGDLVGNEQFF.

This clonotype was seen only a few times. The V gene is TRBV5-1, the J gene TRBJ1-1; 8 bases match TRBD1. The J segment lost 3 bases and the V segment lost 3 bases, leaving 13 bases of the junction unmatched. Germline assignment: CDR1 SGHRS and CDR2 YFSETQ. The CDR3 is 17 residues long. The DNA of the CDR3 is TGCGCCAGCAGCTCTTTGACAGGGGACCTAGGGGACACTGAAGCTTTCTTT. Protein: CASSSLTGDLGDTEAFF.

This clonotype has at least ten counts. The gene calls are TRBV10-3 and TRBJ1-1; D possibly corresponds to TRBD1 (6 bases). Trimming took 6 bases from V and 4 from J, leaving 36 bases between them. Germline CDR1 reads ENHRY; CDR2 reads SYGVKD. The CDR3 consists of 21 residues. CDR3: CAIRRSGVPEINDHGTTEAFF. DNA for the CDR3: TGTGCCATCAGACGGTCAGGGGTCCCTGAAATAAACGACCACGGGACCACTGAAGCTTTCTTT.

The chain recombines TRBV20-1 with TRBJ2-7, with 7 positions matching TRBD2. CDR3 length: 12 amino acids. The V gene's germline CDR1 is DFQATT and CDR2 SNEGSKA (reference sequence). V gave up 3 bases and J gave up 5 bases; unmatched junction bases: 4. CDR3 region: CSASGRHNEQYF. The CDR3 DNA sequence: TGCAGTGCTAGCGGGAGGCACAACGAGCAGTACTTC.

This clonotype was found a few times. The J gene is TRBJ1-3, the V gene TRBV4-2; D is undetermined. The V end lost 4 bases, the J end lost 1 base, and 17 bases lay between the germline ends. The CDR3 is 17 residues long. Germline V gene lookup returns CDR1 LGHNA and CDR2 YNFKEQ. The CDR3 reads CASSPELGILSGNTIYF. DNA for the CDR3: TGTGCCAGCAGCCCGGAGCTCGGGATCCTATCTGGAAACACCATATATTTT.

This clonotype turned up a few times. CDR3 in DNA: TGTGCCAGCAAAGGACAGGGGGCAGATACGCAGTATTTT. Translation gives CASKGQGADTQYF. The chain uses TRBV6-1 and TRBJ2-3; 10 positions match TRBD1. Unmatched junction bases numbered 2, after V lost 7 bases and J lost 4 bases. CDR3 length: 13 amino acids. The germline V gene encodes CDR1 MNHNS and CDR2 SASEGT.

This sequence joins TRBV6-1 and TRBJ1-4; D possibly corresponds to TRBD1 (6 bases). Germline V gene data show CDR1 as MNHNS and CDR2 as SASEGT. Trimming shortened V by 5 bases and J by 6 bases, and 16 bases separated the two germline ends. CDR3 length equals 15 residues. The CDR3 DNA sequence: TGTGCCAGCAGTCGCCGGGGGACAAGGGATGAAAAACTGTTTTTT. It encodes CASSRRGTRDEKLFF.

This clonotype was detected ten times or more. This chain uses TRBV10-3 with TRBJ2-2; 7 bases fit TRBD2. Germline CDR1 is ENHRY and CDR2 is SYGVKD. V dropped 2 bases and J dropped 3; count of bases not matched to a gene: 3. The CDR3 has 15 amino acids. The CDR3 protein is CAISEKAGYTGELFF. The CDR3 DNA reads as TGTGCCATCAGTGAGAAAGCGGGGTACACCGGGGAGCTGTTTTTT.

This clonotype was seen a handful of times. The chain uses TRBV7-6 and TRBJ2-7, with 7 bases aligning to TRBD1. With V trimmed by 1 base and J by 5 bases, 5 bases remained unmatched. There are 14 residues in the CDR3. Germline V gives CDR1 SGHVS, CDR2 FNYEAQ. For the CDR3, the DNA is TGTGCCAGCAGCTTAGGAGGGGACAGTAACGAGCAGTACTTC. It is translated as CASSLGGDSNEQYF.

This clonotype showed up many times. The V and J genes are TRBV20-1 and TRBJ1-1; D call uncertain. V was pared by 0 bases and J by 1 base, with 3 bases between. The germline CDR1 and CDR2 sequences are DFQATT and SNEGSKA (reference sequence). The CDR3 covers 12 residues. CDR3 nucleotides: TGCAGTGCTAGAGACCAGAACACTGAAGCTTTCTTT. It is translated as CSARDQNTEAFF.

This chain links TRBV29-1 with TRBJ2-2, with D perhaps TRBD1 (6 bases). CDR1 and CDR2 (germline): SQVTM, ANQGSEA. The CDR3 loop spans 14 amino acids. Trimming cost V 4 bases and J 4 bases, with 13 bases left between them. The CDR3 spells CSVGQARGTGELFF. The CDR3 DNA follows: TGCAGCGTTGGACAGGCCCGCGGCACCGGGGAGCTGTTTTTT.

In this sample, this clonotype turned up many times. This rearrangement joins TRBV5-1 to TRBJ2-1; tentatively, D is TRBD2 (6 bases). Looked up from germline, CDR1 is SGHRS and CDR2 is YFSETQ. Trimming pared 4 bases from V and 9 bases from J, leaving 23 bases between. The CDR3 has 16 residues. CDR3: CASSLYRLDGRSEQFF. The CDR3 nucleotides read TGCGCCAGCAGCCTTTACAGACTAGACGGAAGATCTGAGCAGTTCTTC.